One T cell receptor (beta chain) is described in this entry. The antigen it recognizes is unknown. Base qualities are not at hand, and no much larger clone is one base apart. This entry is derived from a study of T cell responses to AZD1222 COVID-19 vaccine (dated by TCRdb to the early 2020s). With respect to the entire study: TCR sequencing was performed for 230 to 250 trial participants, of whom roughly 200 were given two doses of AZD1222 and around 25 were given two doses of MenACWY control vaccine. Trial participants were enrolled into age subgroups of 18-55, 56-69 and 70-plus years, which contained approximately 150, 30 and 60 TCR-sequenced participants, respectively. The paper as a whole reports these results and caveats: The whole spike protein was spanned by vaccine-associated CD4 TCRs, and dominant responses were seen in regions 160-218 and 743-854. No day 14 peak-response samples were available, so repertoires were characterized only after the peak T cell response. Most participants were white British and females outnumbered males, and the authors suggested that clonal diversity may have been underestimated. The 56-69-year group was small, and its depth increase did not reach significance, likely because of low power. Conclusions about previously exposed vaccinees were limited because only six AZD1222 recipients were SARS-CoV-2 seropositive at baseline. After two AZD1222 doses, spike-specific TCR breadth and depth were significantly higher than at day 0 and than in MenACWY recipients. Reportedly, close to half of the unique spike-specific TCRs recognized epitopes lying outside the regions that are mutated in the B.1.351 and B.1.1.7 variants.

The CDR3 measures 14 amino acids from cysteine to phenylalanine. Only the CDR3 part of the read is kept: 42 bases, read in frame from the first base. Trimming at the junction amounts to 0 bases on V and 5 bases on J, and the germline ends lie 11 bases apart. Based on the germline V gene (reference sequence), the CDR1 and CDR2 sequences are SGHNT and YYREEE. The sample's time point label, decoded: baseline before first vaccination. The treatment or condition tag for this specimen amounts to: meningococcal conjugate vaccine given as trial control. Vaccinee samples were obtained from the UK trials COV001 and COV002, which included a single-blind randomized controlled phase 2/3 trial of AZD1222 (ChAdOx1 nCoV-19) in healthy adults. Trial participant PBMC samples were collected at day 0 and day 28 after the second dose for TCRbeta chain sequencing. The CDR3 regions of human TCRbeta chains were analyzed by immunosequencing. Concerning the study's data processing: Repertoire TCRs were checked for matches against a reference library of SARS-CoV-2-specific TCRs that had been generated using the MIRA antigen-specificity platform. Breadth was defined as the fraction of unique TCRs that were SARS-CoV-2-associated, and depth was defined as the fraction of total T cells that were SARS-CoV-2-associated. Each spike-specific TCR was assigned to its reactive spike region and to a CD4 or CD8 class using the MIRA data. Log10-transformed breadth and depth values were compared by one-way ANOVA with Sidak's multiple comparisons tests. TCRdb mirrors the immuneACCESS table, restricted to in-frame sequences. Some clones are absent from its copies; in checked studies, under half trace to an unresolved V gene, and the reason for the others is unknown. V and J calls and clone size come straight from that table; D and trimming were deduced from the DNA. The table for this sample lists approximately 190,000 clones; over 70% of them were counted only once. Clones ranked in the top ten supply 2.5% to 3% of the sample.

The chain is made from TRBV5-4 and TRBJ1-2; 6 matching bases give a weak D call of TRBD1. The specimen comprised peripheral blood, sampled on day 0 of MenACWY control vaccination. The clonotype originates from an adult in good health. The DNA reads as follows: TGTGCCAGCAGCTTGGGTAGGGGGGAATATGGCTACACCTTC. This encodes CASSLGRGEYGYTF.